This T cell receptor (beta chain) was sequenced in a study of T-cell memory formation after mild COVID-19. Turning to the study itself: Clustering of TCRs was largely donor specific.

The germline gives CDR1 MNHEY, CDR2 SVGEGT. The CDR3 has 14 amino acids. With 6 bases clipped from V and 5 bases from J, the junction kept 9 bases outside the gene matches. About this clonotype itself: No antigen is known for it.

cDNA libraries for TCR alpha and TCR beta, carrying sample barcodes and UMIs, came from 5'RACE with constant-segment primers. Via MiXCR, TCRdb re-called the 5' RACE reads, giving one row per CDR3 protein. Of 85,000 to 130,000 distinct CDR3 sequences in the sample, over 10% were seen once. The study's findings and limits: CD4+ contracting clones were found mainly in CM and EM, and CD8+ ones in EMRA. CD4/CD8 balance characterized clones contracting day 15 to 85, and CD4+ skew characterized later expanders.

This rearrangement joins TRBV6-2 or TRBV6-3 to TRBJ2-5, with TRBD2 matching over 7 bases. The TCR sequence derives from an adult woman who had mild COVID-19 (a few samples of this study predate the infection). Cell type and time point are not known. The sample was PBMCs or a T cell subset sorted from them (not recorded which). The CDR3: CASSLSGLKETQYF. The CDR3 DNA is TGTGCCAGCAGCCTTAGCGGGCTAAAGGAGACCCAGTACTTC.